The rows below give T cell receptor beta chains drawn from one sample of a study of T-cell reconstitution after alpha-beta-depleted transplantation in children. TCRdb redid the calling of the PCR reads with MiXCR, one entry per CDR3 protein. This sample yields around 490,000 distinct CDR3 sequences, of which 9.5% to 12% are seen a single time; 13% to 15% belongs to the top ten. The sequenced sample was PBMCs, mostly from graft donor cells, obtained 180 days after TCRalphabeta/CD19-depleted stem cell transplant. The source of these receptors is a female patient aged 2 to 10 who had a stem cell transplant for aplastic anemia, so the T cells may come from the graft donor. The CDR3 runs from the conserved cysteine through the conserved F or W. A D gene is named only where the DNA matches it firmly. The size field is filled for only some rows; it gives once, few, many or a size class.

v_gene	j_gene	abundance	d_gene	CDR3nt	CDR3aa
TRBV3-1	TRBJ2-5	.	.	TGTGCCAGCAGCCCTCTAGTGTCTGCGTTCGAGACCCAGTACTTC	CASSPLVSAFETQYF
TRBV6-5	TRBJ2-7	.	TRBD2	TGTGCCAGCAGTTACCGAGCGGGAGACCCCTACGAGCAGTACTTC	CASSYRAGDPYEQYF
TRBV7-2	TRBJ1-1	few	.	TGTGCCAGCAGCTTAGGTCCGCGGAACACTGAAGCTTTCTTT	CASSLGPRNTEAFF
TRBV12-3/TRBV12-4	TRBJ2-1	few	TRBD2	TGTGCCAGCAGTGCTAGCGGGAGGGACTCCTACAATGAGCAGTTCTTC	CASSASGRDSYNEQFF
TRBV25-1	TRBJ1-3	.	.	TGTGCCAGCAGTGATCCGGGGGCTGGAAACACCATATATTTT	CASSDPGAGNTIYF
TRBV9	TRBJ2-7	.	TRBD1	TGTGCCAGCAGCGTAGGGGACAGGGTCTACGAGCAGTACTTC	CASSVGDRVYEQYF
TRBV7-8	TRBJ2-2	.	TRBD2	TGTGCCAGCAGCTTACGGGGACTAGCGTTCACCGGGGAGCTGTTTTTT	CASSLRGLAFTGELFF
TRBV7-8	TRBJ2-1	.	.	TGTGCCAGCAGCTTAGAGGCTAGGGGCAATGAGCAGTTCTTC	CASSLEARGNEQFF
TRBV7-3	TRBJ1-6	many	.	TGTGCCAGCAGCTTAGTCCACGTCGGGCAGGGAATTTCGAGGAATTCACCCCTCCACTTT	CASSLVHVGQGISRNSPLHF
TRBV20-1	TRBJ2-4	few	.	TGCAGTGCTAGACAGGGTATAGCCAAAAACATTCAGTACTTC	CSARQGIAKNIQYF
TRBV5-5	TRBJ2-7	.	.	TGTGCCAGCAGCTTGCCCTACGAGCAGTACTTC	CASSLPYEQYF
TRBV4-1	TRBJ2-7	.	.	TGCGCCAGCAGCCAAGAGGGCGATGGGACTCCCAGATTCTACGAGCAGTACTTC	CASSQEGDGTPRFYEQYF